A selection of T cell receptor beta chains follows, all from one sample in a study of shared clonotypes between healthy human individuals. Assay used: immunoSEQ multiplex PCR; TCRdb lists only in-frame clones, some missing. The data contain about 560,000 clones, around 78% of them singletons. Material: PBMCs. These TCRs come from a woman aged 40 to 55 in good health. Some clones in this sample may be carry-over from other donors' samples. CDR3s include the opening cysteine and the closing phenylalanine or tryptophan. Each record gives: D gene, J gene, V gene, clone size, CDR3 length, CDR3 DNA, CDR3 protein. The D gene is left open where the match is weak. Some rows have no size entry. The others give once, few or many, or a class for an expanded clone.

D: TRBD2; J: TRBJ2-5; V: TRBV9; size: .; length: 16; DNA: TGTGCCAGCAGCCCCTCGGGACTAGCGGGAGTGGAGACCCAGTACTTC; CDR3: CASSPSGLAGVETQYF
D: .; J: TRBJ1-2; V: TRBV7-2; size: .; length: 14; DNA: TGTGCCAGCAGCCCGAGGGCGACAGTCTATGGCTACACCTTC; CDR3: CASSPRATVYGYTF
D: .; J: TRBJ2-5; V: TRBV5-1; size: .; length: 15; DNA: TGCGCCAGCAGCTTGGCCGGACTGTCCCAAGAGACCCAGTACTTC; CDR3: CASSLAGLSQETQYF
D: .; J: TRBJ2-5; V: TRBV5-1; size: .; length: 14; DNA: TGCGCCAGCAGCTTGGCTCAGGGGCAGGAGACCCAGTACTTC; CDR3: CASSLAQGQETQYF
D: .; J: TRBJ2-7; V: TRBV6-1; size: .; length: 11; DNA: TGTGCCAGCACTCGGGGCTACGAGCAGTACTTC; CDR3: CASTRGYEQYF
D: .; J: TRBJ1-1; V: TRBV5-4; size: few; length: 14; DNA: TGTGCCAGCAGCTTGGCCGTGGGGAACACTGAAGCTTTCTTT; CDR3: CASSLAVGNTEAFF
D: TRBD1; J: TRBJ1-2; V: TRBV10-2; size: .; length: 17; DNA: TGCGCCAGCAGTGAGTTCCCCCCCGGGACAGGGACTGGGGGCTACACCTTC; CDR3: CASSEFPPGTGTGGYTF
D: TRBD2; J: TRBJ2-1; V: TRBV18; size: .; length: 15; DNA: TGTGCCAGCTCATCGACTAGCGGGAGTACCAATGAGCAGTTCTTC; CDR3: CASSSTSGSTNEQFF
D: .; J: TRBJ2-7; V: TRBV7-8; size: .; length: 14; DNA: TGTGCCAGCAGCTTAGTAGCAGGGGCCTACGAGCAGTACTTC; CDR3: CASSLVAGAYEQYF
D: TRBD1; J: TRBJ2-7; V: TRBV10-1; size: .; length: 12; DNA: TGCGCCAGCAGGGGACAGGGGGTCGGGCAGTACTTC; CDR3: CASRGQGVGQYF
D: .; J: TRBJ1-1; V: TRBV19; size: .; length: 15; DNA: TGTGCCAGTACCCCCCCGGAAATATTGAACACTGAAGCTTTCTTT; CDR3: CASTPPEILNTEAFF
D: .; J: TRBJ2-5; V: TRBV28; size: .; length: 17; DNA: TGTGCCAGCAAGGTCGTTGGGACCCCTACCCCCAGACAGACCCAGTACTTC; CDR3: CASKVVGTPTPRQTQYF
D: TRBD1; J: TRBJ2-7; V: TRBV18; size: .; length: 14; DNA: TGTGCCAGCTCACCGCGGACAGGGGCGGAGGAGCAGTACTTC; CDR3: CASSPRTGAEEQYF
D: TRBD1; J: TRBJ2-7; V: TRBV7-8; size: .; length: 15; DNA: TGTGCCAGCAGCCCAAGGACAGGGAGTTCCTACGAGCAGTACTTC; CDR3: CASSPRTGSSYEQYF
D: .; J: TRBJ1-6; V: TRBV25-1; size: .; length: 13; DNA: TGTGCCAGCAGTGCAGCAGGGCAATCACCCCTCCACTTT; CDR3: CASSAAGQSPLHF
D: TRBD1; J: TRBJ2-3; V: TRBV7-3; size: few; length: 17; DNA: TGTGCCAGCAGCTTAGCGACAGGGGGCTTAGGCGCAGATACGCAGTATTTT; CDR3: CASSLATGGLGADTQYF